Listed below are T cell receptor beta chains from one sample, sequenced in a study of Graves' ophthalmopathy and Graves' hyperthyroidism. Using its own MiXCR run on the multiplex PCR reads, TCRdb lists one record per CDR3 protein. The sample records 1 million to 1.3 million distinct CDR3 sequences, less than 45% being singletons. Sequenced: peripheral blood or thyroid tissue (not recorded which). All receptors come from an adult man with Graves' hyperthyroidism. Both conserved end residues are part of each CDR3. A D gene is named only where the DNA matches it firmly. Only part of the rows carry a size: once, few, many, or a class if the clone is expanded.

v_gene	j_gene	abundance	d_gene	len	CDR3aa	CDR3nt
TRBV7-6	TRBJ1-6	once	TRBD1	16	CASSSPGQGASSPLHF	TGTGCCAGCAGCTCCCCGGGACAGGGTGCTAGTTCACCCCTCCACTTT
TRBV5-6	TRBJ2-6	many	NA	15	CASSPAGSGANVLTF	TGTGCCAGCAGCCCGGCGGGCTCTGGGGCCAACGTCCTGACTTTC
TRBV29-1	TRBJ2-1	NA	NA	15	CSVETTGSIYNEQFF	TGCAGCGTGGAGACGACAGGTTCTATTTACAATGAGCAGTTCTTC
TRBV20-1	TRBJ2-5	NA	TRBD2	15	CSAGDWTSVGETQYF	TGCAGTGCTGGAGATTGGACTAGCGTTGGCGAGACCCAGTACTTC
TRBV7-2	TRBJ1-2	few	TRBD1	17	CASSPRDRGRPNYGYTF	TGTGCCAGCAGCCCGAGGGACAGGGGGAGACCTAACTATGGCTACACCTTC
TRBV25-1	TRBJ2-7	many	TRBD1	15	CASSEWGTGSSEQYF	TGTGCCAGCAGTGAATGGGGGACAGGGAGTTCCGAGCAGTACTTC
TRBV12-3/TRBV12-4	TRBJ1-4	few	NA	13	CASGGGVFEKLFF	TGTGCCAGCGGGGGGGGGGTTTTTGAAAAACTGTTTTTT
TRBV25-1	TRBJ1-2	many	TRBD1	14	CASSGDSASYGYTF	TGTGCCAGTAGCGGGGACAGTGCCTCGTATGGCTACACCTTC
TRBV6-6	TRBJ1-2	few	TRBD1	20	CATLTPRNTRDRGYNYGYTF	TGTGCCACCCTCACCCCCCGCAATACCCGGGACAGGGGATACAACTATGGCTACACCTTC
TRBV29-1	TRBJ1-1	many	NA	13	CSVSQAANTEAFF	TGCAGCGTTTCACAGGCTGCGAACACTGAAGCTTTCTTT
TRBV2	TRBJ2-2	many	NA	13	CASSEGGNGELFF	TGTGCCAGCAGTGAAGGGGGCAACGGGGAGCTGTTTTTT
TRBV29-1	TRBJ2-7	NA	NA	12	CSQAGQTYEQYF	TGCAGCCAAGCGGGACAGACCTACGAGCAGTACTTC
TRBV7-9	TRBJ1-1	few	NA	15	CASSDLGAVNTEAFF	TGTGCCAGCAGTGACCTAGGGGCAGTGAACACTGAAGCTTTCTTT
TRBV9	TRBJ1-6	NA	NA	14	CASSVDRVYSPLHF	TGTGCCAGCAGCGTAGACAGGGTCTATTCACCCCTCCACTTT
TRBV2	TRBJ1-1	NA	TRBD1	15	CASSQGGHSNTEAFF	TGTGCCAGCAGCCAGGGGGGACACTCGAACACTGAAGCTTTCTTT
TRBV7-2	TRBJ1-5	many	TRBD1	16	CASSPGTAYSNQPQHF	TGTGCCAGCAGCCCAGGGACAGCTTATAGCAATCAGCCCCAGCATTTT
TRBV10-3	TRBJ2-6	NA	NA	13	CAGSYSGANVLTF	TGTGCCGGCAGTTATTCTGGGGCCAACGTCCTGACTTTC
TRBV6-6	TRBJ1-1	NA	NA	16	CASSYGGPWKNTEAFF	TGTGCCAGCAGTTATGGGGGTCCTTGGAAGAACACTGAAGCTTTCTTT
TRBV7-2	TRBJ2-5	NA	TRBD2	16	CASSRVGGPSGGTQYF	TGTGCCAGCAGCCGAGTTGGGGGCCCTAGCGGGGGGACCCAGTACTTC
TRBV19	TRBJ2-7	many	TRBD1	13	CASGQGAEYEQYF	TGTGCCAGCGGACAGGGGGCAGAGTACGAGCAGTACTTC
TRBV10-3	TRBJ2-2	NA	NA	16	CAISPHVAPGSGELFF	TGTGCCATCAGTCCCCATGTGGCACCCGGATCCGGGGAGCTGTTTTTT
TRBV11-2	TRBJ2-7	NA	TRBD2	15	CASSRPGTSGYEQYF	TGTGCCAGCAGCCGTCCCGGGACTAGCGGCTACGAGCAGTACTTC
TRBV19	TRBJ1-5	few	NA	15	CASREYPGLKQPQHF	TGTGCCAGTAGAGAATACCCCGGTTTAAAGCAGCCCCAGCATTTT
TRBV9	TRBJ2-7	few	TRBD2	16	CASSVGGRGGHNEQYF	TGTGCCAGCAGCGTAGGGGGACGGGGGGGCCACAACGAGCAGTACTTC
TRBV11-2	TRBJ2-7	NA	TRBD1	14	CARSRLGQFSEQYF	TGTGCCAGGAGCCGATTGGGACAGTTCTCCGAGCAGTACTTC
TRBV20-1	TRBJ1-3	few	NA	14	CSAAGESSGNTIYF	TGCAGTGCTGCAGGGGAAAGCTCTGGAAACACCATATATTTT
TRBV7-9	TRBJ1-4	NA	NA	14	CASSWDGGNEKLFF	TGTGCCAGCAGCTGGGACGGGGGAAATGAAAAACTGTTTTTT
TRBV7-2	TRBJ2-7	many	NA	14	CASSLIVGGNEQYF	TGTGCCAGCAGCTTAATAGTAGGAGGGAACGAGCAGTACTTC
TRBV5-5	TRBJ1-1	few	TRBD1	16	CASSLVSSQGGTEAFF	TGTGCCAGCAGCTTGGTATCTTCGCAGGGGGGGACTGAAGCTTTCTTT
TRBV10-3	TRBJ1-5	NA	NA	14	CAISGKIADQPQHF	TGTGCCATCAGTGGGAAAATAGCCGATCAGCCCCAGCATTTT
TRBV12-3/TRBV12-4	TRBJ2-7	few	TRBD1	13	CASRDRSAYEQYF	TGTGCCAGCAGGGACAGGAGTGCCTACGAGCAGTACTTC
TRBV29-1	TRBJ1-1	many	TRBD1	13	CSGGQGPNTEAFF	TGCAGCGGTGGACAGGGGCCAAACACTGAAGCTTTCTTT
TRBV9	TRBJ2-2	few	TRBD1	18	CASSVSPGTGGSTGELFF	TGTGCCAGCAGCGTAAGCCCAGGGACAGGGGGCAGCACCGGGGAGCTGTTTTTT
TRBV29-1	TRBJ1-2	NA	TRBD1	12	CSLGQNNYGYTF	TGCAGCTTGGGACAGAATAACTATGGCTACACCTTC
TRBV7-6	TRBJ2-7	many	NA	15	CASSLDRGDGYEQYF	TGTGCCAGCAGCTTAGATAGGGGGGACGGCTACGAGCAGTACTTC
TRBV7-9	TRBJ1-6	many	NA	12	CASSEGSTPLHF	TGTGCCAGCAGCGAGGGCTCTACCCCCCTCCACTTT
TRBV4-1	TRBJ1-2	NA	TRBD1	17	CASSHPGQGALSYGYTF	TGCGCCAGCAGTCACCCGGGACAGGGGGCTTTAAGCTATGGCTACACCTTC
TRBV5-7	TRBJ1-2	NA	NA	18	CASSFEGVDGKPNYGYTF	TGTGCCAGCAGCTTCGAAGGGGTTGACGGAAAACCTAACTATGGCTACACCTTC
TRBV20-1	TRBJ2-7	many	NA	14	CSARGGRSPYEQYF	TGCAGTGCTAGAGGGGGCAGGAGCCCCTACGAGCAGTACTTC
TRBV29-1	TRBJ2-7	NA	TRBD2	14	CSPKASGRFYEQYF	TGCAGCCCCAAGGCTAGCGGGAGGTTCTACGAGCAGTACTTC
TRBV5-1	TRBJ2-6	many	TRBD2	15	CASSEGGTGANVLTF	TGCGCCAGCAGCGAGGGAGGGACTGGGGCCAACGTCCTGACTTTC
TRBV19	TRBJ2-2	NA	NA	19	CASSIVLLTRSGYTGELFF	TGTGCCAGTAGTATTGTTCTGTTGACTAGAAGCGGGTACACCGGGGAGCTGTTTTTT
TRBV12-3/TRBV12-4	TRBJ1-3	NA	NA	12	CASSFIRDAIYF	TGTGCCAGCAGTTTTATAAGGGACGCCATATATTTT
TRBV5-8	TRBJ1-1	many	NA	16	CASSLLGRGLNTEAFF	TGTGCCAGCAGCTTGTTGGGGAGGGGTTTGAACACTGAAGCTTTCTTT
TRBV19	TRBJ1-1	many	TRBD1	15	CASSIPTGARAEAFF	TGTGCCAGTAGTATACCGACAGGGGCGCGGGCTGAAGCTTTCTTT
TRBV15	TRBJ1-2	many	NA	14	CATSRDKYMDGYTF	TGTGCCACCAGCAGAGATAAGTACATGGATGGCTACACCTTC
TRBV10-3	TRBJ2-5	NA	TRBD2	16	CAISDLAGGPGETQYF	TGTGCCATCAGTGATCTAGCGGGGGGACCCGGGGAGACCCAGTACTTC
TRBV24-1	TRBJ1-5	few	TRBD1	19	CATSDRTPGQGYDNQPQHF	TGTGCCACCAGTGACAGGACCCCCGGACAGGGGTATGACAATCAGCCCCAGCATTTT
TRBV7-3	TRBJ2-7	few	NA	15	CASSPPIQGGHEQYF	TGTGCCAGCAGTCCCCCAATACAGGGGGGGCACGAGCAGTACTTC
TRBV25-1	TRBJ2-5	NA	NA	16	CASSESRGTRRETQYF	TGTGCCAGTAGTGAATCTAGGGGGACACGGAGAGAGACCCAGTACTTC
TRBV20-1	TRBJ1-6	many	NA	14	CSPLTNRQNSPLHF	TGCAGCCCACTAACAAATCGACAGAATTCACCCCTCCACTTT
TRBV7-9	TRBJ2-7	many	NA	10	CATQPYEQYF	TGTGCCACTCAGCCCTACGAGCAGTACTTC
TRBV19	TRBJ2-7	few	NA	10	CASTRDEQYF	TGTGCCAGTACCCGGGACGAGCAGTACTTC
TRBV10-2	TRBJ1-1	NA	NA	13	CASSVSGFTEAFF	TGCGCCAGCAGTGTATCAGGTTTCACTGAAGCTTTCTTT
TRBV2	TRBJ2-2	NA	NA	15	CASREGGVNTGELSF	TGTGCCAGCAGGGAAGGGGGAGTCAACACCGGGGAGCTGTCTTTT
TRBV20-1	TRBJ2-2	few	NA	15	CSARDRQGGTGELFF	TGCAGTGCTAGAGATCGCCAGGGGGGTACCGGGGAGCTGTTTTTT
TRBV4-1	TRBJ2-7	NA	NA	16	CASSQVGLKLYNEQYF	TGCGCCAGCAGCCAAGTAGGTTTAAAATTGTATAACGAGCAGTACTTC